The source of this TCR beta chain is a study of post-analysis software for immune sequencing data. The germline CDR1 and CDR2 sequences are SGHRS and YFSETQ. The CDR3 spans 15 residues. Concerning this clonotype: Its cognate antigen is unknown. The junction does not match germline at one end; this may be a read error.

Unique molecular identifiers tagged the TCR beta cDNA libraries. One entry per CDR3 protein results from TCRdb running MiXCR on the PCR reads. The table has about 760,000 distinct CDR3 sequences, 25% to 30% seen once. General study findings and limits: Roughly 5 TRBV segments occurring more often in patients than controls included TRBV5-6, TRBV5-1 and TRBV20-1.

Sequenced material: blood. J is TRBJ2-5 and V is TRBV5-1, with 12 nucleotides matching TRBD2. The source of this sequence is a girl aged 5 to 17 with multiple sclerosis. CDR3 nucleotides: TGCGCCAGCTTACGACTAGCGGGAGCGCAAGGGACCCAGTACTTC. Its translation is CASLRLAGAQGTQYF.